This entry lists 10 T cell receptor beta chains sequenced from one sample in a study of T cells in Graves' hyperthyroidism and ophthalmopathy. From RNA transcripts, TCR beta CDR3 regions were amplified. With the HTBI primer set, the TCR CDR3 went through a first round of RT-PCR. TCRdb called the multiplex PCR reads again in MiXCR, with one record for every CDR3 protein. Of some 490,000 distinct CDR3 sequences in the sample, around a fifth were seen once. The source material was blood. These receptors originate from a woman aged 70-85 years with Graves' ophthalmopathy.

As regards this clonotype: At one end, the junction sequence differs from germline, possibly due to a read error. The V call is TRBV19, the J call TRBJ1-1; D gene unclear. CDR1 and CDR2 (germline): LNHDA, SQIVND (reference sequence). The CDR3 runs 17 residues. The DNA of the CDR3 is TGTGCCAGTAGTATATATAGAAAAGGGAGAATGAACACTGGAGCTTTCTTT. Translation: CASSIYRKGRMNTGAFF.

V and J are TRBV27 and TRBJ1-2; 12 bases line up with TRBD1. The CDR3 covers 15 residues. With V trimmed by 6 bases and J by 6 bases, 8 bases remained unmatched. From germline, CDR1 is MNHEY and CDR2 SMNVEV (reference sequence). This CDR3 reads CASRMGQGASDGYTF. In nucleotides, the CDR3 is TGTGCCAGCAGAATGGGACAGGGGGCTTCGGATGGCTACACCTTC.

This clonotype was found many times. The chain employs TRBV12-3 or TRBV12-4 and TRBJ2-4, with 7 bases matching TRBD1. This CDR3 is built from 14 residues. V lost 8 bases, J lost 3 bases, and 7 bases stayed unmatched. The CDR3 coding sequence is TGTGCCAGCCGGATAGGGACAGTCAAAAACATTCAGTACTTC. The encoded protein is CASRIGTVKNIQYF.

This clonotype was seen a handful of times. The chain couples TRBV13 to TRBJ2-1; the match to TRBD1 covers 7 bases. The V segment lost 0 bases and the J segment 9 bases; nucleotides outside the gene matches: 11. CDR3 length: 16 amino acids. Per the germline V gene, CDR1 is PRHDT and CDR2 is FYEKMQ (reference sequence). The CDR3 coding sequence is TGTGCCAGCAGCTTAGGGGACAGGATTAGGGTTAGTGAGCAGTTCTTC. As protein: CASSLGDRIRVSEQFF.

This chain uses TRBV7-9 with TRBJ1-5; perhaps TRBD1 as D (6 bases). Germline CDR1 and CDR2: SEHNR and FQNEAQ (reference sequence). This CDR3 has 14 amino acids. Trimming stripped 5 bases from V and 6 bases from J, with 14 bases between. For the CDR3, the DNA is TGTGCCAGCAGCATCCAGGGGAGGGCTCAGCCCCAGCATTTT. Translation: CASSIQGRAQPQHF.

The V and J genes are TRBV7-9 and TRBJ2-7, with D hard to call. This CDR3 is built from 15 residues. Trimming took 1 base from V and 0 from J, leaving 10 bases between them. Per the germline V gene, CDR1 is SEHNR and CDR2 is FQNEAQ (reference sequence). CDR3 in amino acids: CASSLVVRSSYEQYF. The CDR3 DNA is TGTGCCAGCAGCTTAGTGGTAAGAAGCTCCTACGAGCAGTACTTC.

The chain combines TRBV7-9 with TRBJ1-1, with 8 positions matching TRBD1. The V and J ends lost 3 bases and 5 bases, in that order; junction bases with no gene match: 11. Germline loops: CDR1 SEHNR, CDR2 FQNEAQ (reference sequence). This CDR3 comprises 16 residues. CDR3 sequence: CASSLGDRSWGTEAFF. CDR3 nucleotide sequence: TGTGCCAGCAGCTTGGGGGACAGGTCGTGGGGAACTGAAGCTTTCTTT.

V usage is TRBV7-9 and J usage is TRBJ1-2; D uncertain. V was cut by 1 base and J by 2 bases, with 11 bases left in between. Germline CDR1 and CDR2: SEHNR and FQNEAQ (reference sequence). This CDR3 comprises 15 residues. The DNA of the CDR3 is TGTGCCAGCAGCTTAGATGCCGCTTTAAACTATGGCTACACCTTC. As protein: CASSLDAALNYGYTF.

In this sample, this clonotype turned up a few times. The gene calls are TRBV5-1 and TRBJ2-7, with 8 bases that match TRBD1. The CDR3 is 15 residues long. The ends lost 5 bases at V and 2 bases at J; junction bases unmatched: 9. Germline-derived CDR1 and CDR2 are SGHRS and YFSETQ. The CDR3 reads CASRSGTGVPYEQYF. DNA of the CDR3: TGCGCCAGCAGATCCGGGACAGGCGTACCCTACGAGCAGTACTTC.

This clonotype turned up a few times. The chain couples TRBV29-1 to TRBJ2-1, with 13 bases lining up with TRBD2. V lost 4 bases, J lost 6 bases, and 6 bases stayed unmatched. The CDR3 is 15 amino acids. The germline V gene encodes CDR1 SQVTM and CDR2 ANQGSEA. CDR3 protein: CSVGTSGRLSNEQFF. In nucleotides, the CDR3 is TGCAGCGTTGGGACTAGCGGGAGACTCTCCAATGAGCAGTTCTTC.